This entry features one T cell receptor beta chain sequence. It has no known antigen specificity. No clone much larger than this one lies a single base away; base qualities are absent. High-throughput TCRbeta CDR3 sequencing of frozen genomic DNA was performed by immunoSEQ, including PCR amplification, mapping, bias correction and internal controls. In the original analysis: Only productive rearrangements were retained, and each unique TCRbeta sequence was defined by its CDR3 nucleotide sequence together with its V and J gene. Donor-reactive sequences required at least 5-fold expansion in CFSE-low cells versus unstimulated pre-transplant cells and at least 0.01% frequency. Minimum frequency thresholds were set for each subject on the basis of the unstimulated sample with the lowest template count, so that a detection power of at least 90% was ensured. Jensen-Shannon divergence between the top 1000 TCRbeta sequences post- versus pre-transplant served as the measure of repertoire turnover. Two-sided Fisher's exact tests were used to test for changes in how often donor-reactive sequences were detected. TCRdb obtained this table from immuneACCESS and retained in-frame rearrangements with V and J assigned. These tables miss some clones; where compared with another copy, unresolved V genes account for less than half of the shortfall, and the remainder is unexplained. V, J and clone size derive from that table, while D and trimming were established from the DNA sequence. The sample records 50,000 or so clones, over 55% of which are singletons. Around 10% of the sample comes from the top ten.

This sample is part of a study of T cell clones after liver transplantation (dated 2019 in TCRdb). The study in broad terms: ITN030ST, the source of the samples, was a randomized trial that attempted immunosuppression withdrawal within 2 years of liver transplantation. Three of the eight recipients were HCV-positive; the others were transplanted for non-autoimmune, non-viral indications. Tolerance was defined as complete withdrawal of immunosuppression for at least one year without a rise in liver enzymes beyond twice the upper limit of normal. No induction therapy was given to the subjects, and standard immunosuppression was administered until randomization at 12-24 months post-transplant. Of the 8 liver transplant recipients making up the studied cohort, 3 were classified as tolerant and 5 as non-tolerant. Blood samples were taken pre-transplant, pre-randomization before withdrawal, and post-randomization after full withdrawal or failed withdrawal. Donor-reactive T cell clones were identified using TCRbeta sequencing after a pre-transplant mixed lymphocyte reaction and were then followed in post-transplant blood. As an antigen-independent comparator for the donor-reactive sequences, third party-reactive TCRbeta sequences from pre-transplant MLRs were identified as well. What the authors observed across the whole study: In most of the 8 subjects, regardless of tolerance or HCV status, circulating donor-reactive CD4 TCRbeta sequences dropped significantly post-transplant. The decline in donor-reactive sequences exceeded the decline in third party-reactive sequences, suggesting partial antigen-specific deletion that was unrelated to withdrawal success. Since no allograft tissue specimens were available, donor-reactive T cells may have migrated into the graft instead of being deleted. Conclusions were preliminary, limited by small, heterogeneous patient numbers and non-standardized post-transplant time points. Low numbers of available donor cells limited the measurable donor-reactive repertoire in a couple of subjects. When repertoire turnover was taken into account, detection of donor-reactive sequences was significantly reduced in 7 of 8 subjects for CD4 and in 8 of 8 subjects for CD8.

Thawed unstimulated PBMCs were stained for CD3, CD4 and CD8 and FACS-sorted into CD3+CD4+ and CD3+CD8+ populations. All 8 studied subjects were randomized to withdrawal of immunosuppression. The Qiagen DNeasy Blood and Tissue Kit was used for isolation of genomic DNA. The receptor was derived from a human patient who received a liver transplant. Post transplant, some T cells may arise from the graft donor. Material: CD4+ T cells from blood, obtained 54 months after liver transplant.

The CDR3 is CASSIALIGGIEVETQYF. DNA sequence: TGTGCCAGTAGTATAGCGCTGATCGGAGGAATCGAAGTCGAGACCCAGTACTTC. The chain is encoded by TRBV19 joined to TRBJ2-5; the D region possibly corresponds to TRBD2 (5 bases align). CDR1 and CDR2 (LNHDA, SQIVND) derive from the germline V gene (reference sequence). V is clipped by 1 base and J by 5 bases, and the sequence between their germline boundaries is 23 bases long. Inclusive of the bounding cysteine and phenylalanine, the CDR3 is 18 residues long. This entry keeps only the CDR3 DNA: 54 bases, framed from base 1.